The T cell receptor (beta chain) under discussion was sequenced for a study of cytomegalovirus exposure and HLA in healthy donors. General study findings and limits: In the 120 or so validation repertoires, about 94% of cluster scores exceeded 0, per a later analysis.

As regards this clone: Its antigen is still unknown.

The V end was cut by 4 bases, the J end by 4 bases, with 14 bases between. Germline CDR1 is SGHDT and CDR2 is YYEEEE. The CDR3 runs to 15 residues. TCRdb's copy holds only in-frame clones and misses some; the assay was immunoSEQ multiplex PCR. Of 150,000 to 250,000 clones listed, roughly 82% are singletons. The chain carries TRBV5-6 and TRBJ2-2; D is undetermined. The specimen was PBMCs. The source is a woman in her 30s in good health and CMV-seropositive. The CDR3 DNA is TGTGCCAGCAGCCCAGGAACAGTCCTCACCGGGGAGCTGTTTTTT. As protein: CASSPGTVLTGELFF.